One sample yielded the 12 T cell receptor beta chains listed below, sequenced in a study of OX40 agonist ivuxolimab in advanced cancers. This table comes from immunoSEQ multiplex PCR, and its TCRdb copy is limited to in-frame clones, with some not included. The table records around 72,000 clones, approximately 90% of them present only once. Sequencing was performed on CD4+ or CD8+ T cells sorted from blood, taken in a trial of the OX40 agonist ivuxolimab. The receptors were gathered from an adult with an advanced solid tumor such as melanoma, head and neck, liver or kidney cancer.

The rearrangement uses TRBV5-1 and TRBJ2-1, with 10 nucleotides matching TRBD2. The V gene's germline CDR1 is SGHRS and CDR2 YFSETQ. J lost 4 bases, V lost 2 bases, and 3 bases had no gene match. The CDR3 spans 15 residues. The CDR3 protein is CASSFPSGGYNEQFF. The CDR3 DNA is TGCGCCAGCAGCTTTCCTAGCGGGGGTTACAATGAGCAGTTCTTC. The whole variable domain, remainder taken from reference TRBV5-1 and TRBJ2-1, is KAGVTQTPRYLIKTRGQQVTLSCSPISGHRSVSWYQQTPGQGLQFLFEYFSETQRNKGNFPGRFSGRQFSNSRSEMNVSTLELGDSALYLCASSFPSGGYNEQFFGPGTRLTVL.

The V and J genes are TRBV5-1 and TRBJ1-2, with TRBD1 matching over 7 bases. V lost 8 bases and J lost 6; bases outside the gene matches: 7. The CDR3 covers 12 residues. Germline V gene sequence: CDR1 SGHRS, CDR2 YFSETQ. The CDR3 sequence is CASGQETNGYTF. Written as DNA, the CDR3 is TGCGCCAGTGGACAGGAGACGAATGGCTACACCTTC. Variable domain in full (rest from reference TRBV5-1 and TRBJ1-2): KAGVTQTPRYLIKTRGQQVTLSCSPISGHRSVSWYQQTPGQGLQFLFEYFSETQRNKGNFPGRFSGRQFSNSRSEMNVSTLELGDSALYLCASGQETNGYTFGSGTRLTVV.

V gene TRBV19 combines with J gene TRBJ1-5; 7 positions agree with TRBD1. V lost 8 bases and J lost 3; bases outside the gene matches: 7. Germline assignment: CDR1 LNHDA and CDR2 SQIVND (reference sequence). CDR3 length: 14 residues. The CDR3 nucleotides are TGTGCCAGTGATGGAGGGGGCCTCAATCAGCCCCAGCATTTT. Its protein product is CASDGGGLNQPQHF.

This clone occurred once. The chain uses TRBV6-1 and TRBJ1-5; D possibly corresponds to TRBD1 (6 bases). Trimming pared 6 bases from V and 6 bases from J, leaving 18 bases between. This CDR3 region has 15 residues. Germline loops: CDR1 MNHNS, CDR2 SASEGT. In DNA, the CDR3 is TGTGCCAGCAGCCCCGGGGAGGGGACAAGTCAGCCCCAGCATTTT. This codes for CASSPGEGTSQPQHF.

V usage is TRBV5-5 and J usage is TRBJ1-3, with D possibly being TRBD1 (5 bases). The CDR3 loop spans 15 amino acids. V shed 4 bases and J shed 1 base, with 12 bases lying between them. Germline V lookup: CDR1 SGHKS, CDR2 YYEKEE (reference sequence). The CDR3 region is CASSRGDQSGNTIYF. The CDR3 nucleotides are TGTGCCAGCAGCCGGGGGGACCAATCTGGAAACACCATATATTTT.

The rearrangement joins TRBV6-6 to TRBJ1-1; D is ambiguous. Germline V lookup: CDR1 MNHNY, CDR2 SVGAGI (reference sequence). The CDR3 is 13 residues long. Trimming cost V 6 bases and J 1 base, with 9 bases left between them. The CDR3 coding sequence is TGTGCCAGCAGAATAACCGGGAACACTGAAGCTTTCTTT. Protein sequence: CASRITGNTEAFF.

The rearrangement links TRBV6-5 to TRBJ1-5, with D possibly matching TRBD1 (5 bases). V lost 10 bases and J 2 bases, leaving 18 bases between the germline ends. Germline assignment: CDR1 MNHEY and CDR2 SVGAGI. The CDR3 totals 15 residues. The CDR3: CATMARGLGNQPQHF. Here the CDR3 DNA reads TGTGCCACTATGGCCCGGGGCTTGGGCAATCAGCCCCAGCATTTT.

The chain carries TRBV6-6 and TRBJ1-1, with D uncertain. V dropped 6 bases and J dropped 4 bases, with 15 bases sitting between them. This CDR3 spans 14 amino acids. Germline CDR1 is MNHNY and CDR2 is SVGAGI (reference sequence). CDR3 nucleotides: TGTGCCAGCAGCCCCCCAGCGGACGGCACTGAAGCTTTCTTT. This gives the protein CASSPPADGTEAFF.

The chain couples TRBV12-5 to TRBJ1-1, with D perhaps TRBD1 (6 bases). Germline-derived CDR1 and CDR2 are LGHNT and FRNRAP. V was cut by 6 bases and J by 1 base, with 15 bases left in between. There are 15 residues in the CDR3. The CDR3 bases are TGTGCTAGTGGACAACAGGGTTTCCGGAACACTGAAGCTTTCTTT. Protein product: CASGQQGFRNTEAFF.

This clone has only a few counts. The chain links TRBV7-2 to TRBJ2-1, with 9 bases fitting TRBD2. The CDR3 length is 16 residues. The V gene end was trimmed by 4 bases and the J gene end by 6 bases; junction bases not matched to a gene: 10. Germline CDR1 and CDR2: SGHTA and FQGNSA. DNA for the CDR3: TGTGCCAGCAGCTCGTTTCCTCGCGGGGGGGGCAATGAGCAGTTCTTC. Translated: CASSSFPRGGGNEQFF.

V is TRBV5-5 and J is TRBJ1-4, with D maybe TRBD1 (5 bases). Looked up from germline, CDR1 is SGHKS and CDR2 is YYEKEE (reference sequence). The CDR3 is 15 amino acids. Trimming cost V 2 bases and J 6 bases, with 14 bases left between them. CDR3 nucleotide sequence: TGTGCCAGCAGCTTACTTCCCCCGGGGGATGAAAAACTGTTTTTT. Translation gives CASSLLPPGDEKLFF.

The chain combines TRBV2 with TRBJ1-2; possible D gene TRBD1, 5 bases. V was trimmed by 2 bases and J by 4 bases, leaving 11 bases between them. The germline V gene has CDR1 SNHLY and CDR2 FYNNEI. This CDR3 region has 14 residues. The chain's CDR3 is CASSERPRAYGYTF. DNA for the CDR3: TGTGCCAGCAGTGAAAGACCCAGGGCCTATGGCTACACCTTC.